This T cell receptor (beta chain) was identified during a study of cytomegalovirus exposure and HLA in healthy donors. Study-wide context: There were 65 million to 85 million unique TCRs (from HLA-typed donors) in an early data release.

The PCR was carried out with 60 Vbeta primers and 13 Jbeta primers. TCRdb's table, derived via immunoSEQ multiplex PCR, lists solely in-frame clones and lacks some. The table shows some 110,000 clones, with over 60% occurring only once. Overall study results and limits: A later analysis showed TCR association rates differing by HLA locus, peaking at DRB1 and lowest at HLA-C.

CDR1 and CDR2 (germline): GTSNPN, SVGIG (reference sequence). Trimming left V 1 base short and J 2 bases short, with 8 bases between. The CDR3 is 13 amino acids. Only a few counts were recorded for this clone. The antigen remains unidentified. The specimen sequenced was PBMCs. The chain is built from TRBV30 and TRBJ1-1, with TRBD1 as a possible D gene (5 bases). The sequence was collected from a woman aged 40 to 50 in good health and CMV-seropositive. The DNA for the CDR3 is TGTGCCTGGAGTGGGCAGGGAAACACTGAAGCTTTCTTT. Translated: CAWSGQGNTEAFF. The variable domain in full, completed from reference TRBV30 and TRBJ1-1, reads SQTIHQWPATLVQPVGSPLSLECTVEGTSNPNLYWYRQAAGRGLQLLFYSVGIGQISSEVPQNLSASRPQDRQFILSSKKLLLSDSGFYLCAWSGQGNTEAFFGQGTRLTVV.